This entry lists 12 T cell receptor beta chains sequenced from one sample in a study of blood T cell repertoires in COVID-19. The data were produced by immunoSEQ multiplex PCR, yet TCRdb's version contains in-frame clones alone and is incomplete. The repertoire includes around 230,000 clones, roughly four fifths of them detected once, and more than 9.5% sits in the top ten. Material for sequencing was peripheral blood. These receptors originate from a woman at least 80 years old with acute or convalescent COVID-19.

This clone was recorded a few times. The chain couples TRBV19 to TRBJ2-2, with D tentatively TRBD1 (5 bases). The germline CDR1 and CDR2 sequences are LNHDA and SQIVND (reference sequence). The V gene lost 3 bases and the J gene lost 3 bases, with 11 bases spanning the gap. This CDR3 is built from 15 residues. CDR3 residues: CASSISPGYTGELFF. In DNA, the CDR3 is TGTGCCAGTAGTATCTCACCAGGGTACACCGGGGAGCTGTTTTTT.

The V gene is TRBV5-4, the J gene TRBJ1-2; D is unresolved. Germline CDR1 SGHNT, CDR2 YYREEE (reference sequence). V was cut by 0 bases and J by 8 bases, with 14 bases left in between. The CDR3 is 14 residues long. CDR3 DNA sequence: TGTGCCAGCAGCTTGGAGTCCTTCGGGAGGGGCTACACCTTC. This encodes CASSLESFGRGYTF.

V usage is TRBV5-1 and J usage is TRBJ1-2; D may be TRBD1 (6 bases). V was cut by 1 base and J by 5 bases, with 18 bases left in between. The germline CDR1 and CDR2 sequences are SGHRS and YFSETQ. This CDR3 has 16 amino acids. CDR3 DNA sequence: TGCGCCAGCAGCTTGTGGGGGCCCCGGGATACTTATGGCTACACCTTC. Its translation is CASSLWGPRDTYGYTF.

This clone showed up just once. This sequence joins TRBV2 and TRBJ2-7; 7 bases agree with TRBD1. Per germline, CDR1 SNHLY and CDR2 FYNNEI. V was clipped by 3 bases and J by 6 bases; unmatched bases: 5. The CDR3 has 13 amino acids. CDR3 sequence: CASSDYTGVEQYF. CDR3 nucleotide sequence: TGTGCCAGCAGTGACTATACAGGGGTCGAGCAGTACTTC. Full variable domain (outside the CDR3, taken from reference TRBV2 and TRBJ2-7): EPEVTQTPSHQVTQMGQEVILRCVPISNHLYFYWYRQILGQKVEFLVSFYNNEISEKSEIFDDQFSVERPDGSNFTLKIRSTKLEDSAMYFCASSDYTGVEQYFGPGTRLTVT.

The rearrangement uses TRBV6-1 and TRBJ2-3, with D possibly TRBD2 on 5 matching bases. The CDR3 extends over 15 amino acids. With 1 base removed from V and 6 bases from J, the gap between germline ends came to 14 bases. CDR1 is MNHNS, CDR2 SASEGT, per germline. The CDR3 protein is CASSEVIRGPDTQYF. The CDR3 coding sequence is TGTGCCAGCAGTGAAGTGATACGGGGTCCGGATACGCAGTATTTT.

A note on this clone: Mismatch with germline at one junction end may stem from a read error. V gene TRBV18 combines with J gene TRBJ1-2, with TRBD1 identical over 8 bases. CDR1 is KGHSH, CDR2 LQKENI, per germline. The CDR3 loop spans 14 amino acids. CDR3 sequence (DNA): TGTGCCAGCTCATCACCAGGGGGCCCATATGGCTACACCTTC. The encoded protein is CASSSPGGPYGYTF. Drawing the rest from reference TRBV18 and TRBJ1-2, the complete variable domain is NAGVMQNPRHLVRRRGQEARLRCSPMKGHSHVYWYRQLPEEGLKFMVYLQKENIIDESGMPKERFSAEFPKEGPSILRIQQVVRGDSAAYFCASSSPGGPYGYTFGSGTRLTVV.

The CDR3, as DNA: TGTGCCAGCAGTTATGACAGGGGATACGAGCAGTACTTC. Protein sequence: CASSYDRGYEQYF. The chain uses TRBV6-5 and TRBJ2-7; TRBD1 matches at 8 bases. The germline V gene has CDR1 MNHEY and CDR2 SVGAGI. The CDR3 sequence is 13 residues long. V was pared by 3 bases and J by 4 bases, with 2 bases of the junction left unmatched.

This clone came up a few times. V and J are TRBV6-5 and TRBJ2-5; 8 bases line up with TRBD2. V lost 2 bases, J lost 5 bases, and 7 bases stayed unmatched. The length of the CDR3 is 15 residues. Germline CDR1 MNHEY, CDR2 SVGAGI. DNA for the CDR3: TGTGCCAGCAGTTACGACGGGGGGGCCCGGGAGACCCAGTACTTC. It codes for CASSYDGGARETQYF.

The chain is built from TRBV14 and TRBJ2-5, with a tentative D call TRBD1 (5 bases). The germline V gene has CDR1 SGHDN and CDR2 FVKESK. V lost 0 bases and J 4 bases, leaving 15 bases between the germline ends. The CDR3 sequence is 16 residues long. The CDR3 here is CASSQDITGPGETQYF. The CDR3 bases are TGTGCCAGCAGCCAAGATATCACAGGACCGGGAGAGACCCAGTACTTC.

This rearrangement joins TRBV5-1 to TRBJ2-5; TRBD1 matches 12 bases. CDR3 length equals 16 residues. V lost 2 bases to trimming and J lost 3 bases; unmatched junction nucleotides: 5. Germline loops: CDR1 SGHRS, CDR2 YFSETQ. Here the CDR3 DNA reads TGCGCCAGCAGCTTAGGGACAGGGGGCATGGAAGAGACCCAGTACTTC. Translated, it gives CASSLGTGGMEETQYF.

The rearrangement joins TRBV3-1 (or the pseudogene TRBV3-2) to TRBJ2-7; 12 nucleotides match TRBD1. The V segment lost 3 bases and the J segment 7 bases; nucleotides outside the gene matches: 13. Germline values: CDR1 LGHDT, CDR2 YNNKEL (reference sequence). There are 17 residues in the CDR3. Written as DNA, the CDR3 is TGTGCCAGCAGCCATGGATTCCGGGGACAGGGGGCTGGTGAGCAGTACTTC. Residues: CASSHGFRGQGAGEQYF.

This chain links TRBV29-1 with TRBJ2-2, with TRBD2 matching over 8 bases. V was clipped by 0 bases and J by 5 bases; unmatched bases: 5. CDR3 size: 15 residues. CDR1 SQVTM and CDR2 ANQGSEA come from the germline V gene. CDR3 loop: CSVEDSGGATGELFF. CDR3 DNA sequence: TGCAGCGTTGAAGACTCCGGGGGGGCAACCGGGGAGCTGTTTTTT.